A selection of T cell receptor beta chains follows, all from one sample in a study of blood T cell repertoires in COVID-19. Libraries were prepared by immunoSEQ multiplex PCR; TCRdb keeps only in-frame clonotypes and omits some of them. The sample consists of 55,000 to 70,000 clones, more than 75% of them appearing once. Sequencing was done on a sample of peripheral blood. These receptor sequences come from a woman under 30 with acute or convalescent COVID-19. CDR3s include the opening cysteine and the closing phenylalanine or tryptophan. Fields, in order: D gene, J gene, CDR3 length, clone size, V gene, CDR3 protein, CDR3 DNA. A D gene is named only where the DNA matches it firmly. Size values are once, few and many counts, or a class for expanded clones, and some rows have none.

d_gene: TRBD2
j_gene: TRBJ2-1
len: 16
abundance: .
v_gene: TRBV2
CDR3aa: CASSALPTSGGNEQFF
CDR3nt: TGTGCCAGCAGCGCCCTCCCGACTAGCGGGGGAAATGAGCAGTTCTTC

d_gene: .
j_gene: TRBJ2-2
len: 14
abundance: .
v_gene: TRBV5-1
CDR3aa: CASSFSSNTGELFF
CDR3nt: TGCGCCAGCAGCTTTTCAAGCAACACCGGGGAGCTGTTTTTT

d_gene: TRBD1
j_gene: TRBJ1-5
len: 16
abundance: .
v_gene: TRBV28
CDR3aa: CASRDRDRGSNQPQHF
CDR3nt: TGTGCCAGCAGGGACCGGGACAGGGGCAGCAATCAGCCCCAGCATTTT

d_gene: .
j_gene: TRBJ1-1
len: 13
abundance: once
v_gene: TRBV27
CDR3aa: CASSNGGSTEAFF
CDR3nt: TGTGCCAGCAGTAACGGGGGGAGCACTGAAGCTTTCTTT

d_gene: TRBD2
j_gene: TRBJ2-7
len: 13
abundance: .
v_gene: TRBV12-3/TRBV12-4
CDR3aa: CASSSGTSHEQYF
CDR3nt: TGTGCCAGCAGTTCCGGGACTAGTCACGAGCAGTACTTC

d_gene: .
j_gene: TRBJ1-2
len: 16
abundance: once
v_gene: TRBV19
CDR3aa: CASSIGTSGTPLYYTF
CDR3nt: TGTGCCAGTAGTATAGGGACCTCCGGGACACCACTCTATTACACCTTC

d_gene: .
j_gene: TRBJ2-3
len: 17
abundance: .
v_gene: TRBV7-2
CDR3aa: CASSLARGLASTDTQYF
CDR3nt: TGTGCCAGCAGCTTAGCGCGGGGATTAGCTAGCACAGATACGCAGTATTTT

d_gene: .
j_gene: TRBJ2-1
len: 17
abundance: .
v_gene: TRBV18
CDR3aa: CASSPLPALSSYNEQFF
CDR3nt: TGTGCCAGCTCACCCCTTCCAGCGCTGAGCTCCTACAATGAGCAGTTCTTC

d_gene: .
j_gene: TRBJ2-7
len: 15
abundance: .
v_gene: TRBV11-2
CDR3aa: CASSLLEGMFNEQYF
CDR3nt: TGTGCCAGCAGCTTACTCGAGGGAATGTTCAACGAGCAGTACTTC

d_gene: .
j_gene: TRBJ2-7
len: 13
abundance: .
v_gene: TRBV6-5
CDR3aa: CASSPGRSNEQYF
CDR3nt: TGTGCCAGCAGTCCCGGGAGATCCAACGAGCAGTACTTC

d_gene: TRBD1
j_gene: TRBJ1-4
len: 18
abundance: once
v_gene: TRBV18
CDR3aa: CASSQLRDRGGPNEKLFF
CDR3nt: TGTGCCAGCTCACAACTCCGGGACAGGGGAGGCCCTAATGAAAAACTGTTTTTT

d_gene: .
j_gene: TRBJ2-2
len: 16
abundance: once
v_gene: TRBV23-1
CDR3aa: CAKAGTLLTNTGELFF
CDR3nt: TGCGCCAAGGCCGGGACACTCCTTACCAACACCGGGGAGCTGTTTTTT

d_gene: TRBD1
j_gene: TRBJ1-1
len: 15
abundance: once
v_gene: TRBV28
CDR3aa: CASSNSGTANTEAFF
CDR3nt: TGTGCCAGCAGCAACTCCGGGACAGCGAACACTGAAGCTTTCTTT

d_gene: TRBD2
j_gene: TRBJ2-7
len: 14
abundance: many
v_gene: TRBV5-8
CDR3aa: CASSFSGGAGEQYF
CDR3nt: TGTGCCAGCAGCTTCAGCGGGGGGGCTGGGGAGCAGTACTTC

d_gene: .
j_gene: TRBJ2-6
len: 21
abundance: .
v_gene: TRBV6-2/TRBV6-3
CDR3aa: CASSYPSRDGVAAIGANVLTF
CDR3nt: TGTGCCAGCAGTTATCCTTCTCGTGATGGGGTAGCGGCGATCGGGGCCAACGTCCTGACTTTC

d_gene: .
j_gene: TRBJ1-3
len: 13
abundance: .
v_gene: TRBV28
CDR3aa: CASSQGPGNTIYF
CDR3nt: TGTGCCAGCAGTCAGGGGCCCGGAAACACCATATATTTT

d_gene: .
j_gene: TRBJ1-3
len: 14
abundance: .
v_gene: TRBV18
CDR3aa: CASSRGQDGNTIYF
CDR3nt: TGTGCCAGCTCACGAGGGCAGGACGGAAACACCATATATTTT

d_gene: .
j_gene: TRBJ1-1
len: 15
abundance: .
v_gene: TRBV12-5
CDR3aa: CASGLVDRLNTEAFF
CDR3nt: TGTGCTAGTGGTTTGGTAGATCGGTTGAACACTGAAGCTTTCTTT

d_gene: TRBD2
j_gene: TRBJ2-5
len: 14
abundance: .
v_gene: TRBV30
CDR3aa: CAWSGLAGEETQYF
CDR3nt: TGTGCCTGGAGTGGGCTAGCGGGAGAAGAGACCCAGTACTTC

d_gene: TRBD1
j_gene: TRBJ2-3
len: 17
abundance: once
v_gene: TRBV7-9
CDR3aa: CASSLDLRGRVTDTQYF
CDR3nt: TGTGCCAGCAGCTTAGACCTTAGGGGGCGCGTAACAGATACGCAGTATTTT

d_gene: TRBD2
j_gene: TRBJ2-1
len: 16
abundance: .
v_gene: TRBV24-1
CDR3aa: CATSDLLAGEDNEQFF
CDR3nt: TGTGCCACCAGTGATTTACTAGCGGGGGAAGACAATGAGCAGTTCTTC

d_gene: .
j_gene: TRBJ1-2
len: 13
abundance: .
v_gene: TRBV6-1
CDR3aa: CASSETGNYGYTF
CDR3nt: TGTGCCAGCAGTGAAACAGGAAACTATGGCTACACCTTC

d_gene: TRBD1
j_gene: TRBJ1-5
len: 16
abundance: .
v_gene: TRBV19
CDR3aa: CASSIPGQGGNQPQHF
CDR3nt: TGTGCCAGTAGTATTCCGGGACAGGGCGGCAATCAGCCCCAGCATTTT

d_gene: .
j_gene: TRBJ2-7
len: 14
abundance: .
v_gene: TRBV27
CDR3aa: CASSFRGIGYEQYF
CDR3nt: TGTGCCAGCAGTTTTCGGGGAATAGGCTACGAGCAGTACTTC

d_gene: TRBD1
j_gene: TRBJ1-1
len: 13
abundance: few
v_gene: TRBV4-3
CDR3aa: CASSQVQGGEAFF
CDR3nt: TGCGCCAGCAGCCAAGTCCAGGGGGGTGAAGCTTTCTTT

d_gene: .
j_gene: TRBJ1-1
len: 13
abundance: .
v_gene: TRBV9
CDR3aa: CASSAGRTTEAFF
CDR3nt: TGTGCCAGCAGCGCCGGGAGGACCACTGAAGCTTTCTTT

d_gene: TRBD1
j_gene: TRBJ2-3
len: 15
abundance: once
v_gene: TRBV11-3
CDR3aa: CASSLAGGVWDTQYF
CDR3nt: TGTGCCAGCTCCCTCGCAGGGGGCGTTTGGGATACGCAGTATTTT

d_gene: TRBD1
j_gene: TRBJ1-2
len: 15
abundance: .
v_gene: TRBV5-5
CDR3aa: CASSLARGEGYGYTF
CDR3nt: TGTGCCAGCAGCTTGGCCAGGGGGGAAGGCTATGGCTACACCTTC

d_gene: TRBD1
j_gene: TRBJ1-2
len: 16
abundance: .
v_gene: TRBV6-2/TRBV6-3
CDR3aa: CASSYPAQGAAYGYTF
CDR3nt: TGTGCCAGCAGTTACCCAGCCCAGGGGGCGGCCTATGGCTACACCTTC

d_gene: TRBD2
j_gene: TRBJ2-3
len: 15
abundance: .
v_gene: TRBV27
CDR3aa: CASSIGTSGTDTQYF
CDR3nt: TGTGCCAGCAGTATTGGGACTAGCGGCACAGATACGCAGTATTTT

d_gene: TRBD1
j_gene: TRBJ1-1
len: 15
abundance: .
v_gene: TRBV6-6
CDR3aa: CASSYGTGSNTEAFF
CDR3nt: TGTGCCAGCAGTTACGGGACAGGGTCGAACACTGAAGCTTTCTTT

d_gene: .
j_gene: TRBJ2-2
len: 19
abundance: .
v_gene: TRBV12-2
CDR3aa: CASRHSGRRGGFSTGELFF
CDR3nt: TGTGCAAGTCGCCACTCCGGCAGACGGGGGGGATTTAGCACCGGGGAGCTGTTTTTT

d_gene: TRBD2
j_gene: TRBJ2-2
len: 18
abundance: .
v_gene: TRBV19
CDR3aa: CASSMRTSGSRATGELFF
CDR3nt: TGTGCCAGTAGTATGCGGACTAGCGGGAGTCGGGCCACCGGGGAGCTGTTTTTT

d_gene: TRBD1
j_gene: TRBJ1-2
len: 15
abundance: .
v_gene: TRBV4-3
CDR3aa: CASSQVTGGNYGYTF
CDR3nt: TGCGCCAGCAGCCAAGTTACAGGGGGCAACTATGGCTACACCTTC

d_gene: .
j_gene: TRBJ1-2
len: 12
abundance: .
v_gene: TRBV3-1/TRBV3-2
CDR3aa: CASIASGGGYTF
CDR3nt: TGTGCCAGCATCGCATCGGGGGGTGGCTACACCTTC

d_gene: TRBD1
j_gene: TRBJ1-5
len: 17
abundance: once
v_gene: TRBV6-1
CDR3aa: CASSEWVRDREDQPQHF
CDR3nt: TGTGCCAGCAGTGAATGGGTCCGGGACAGGGAGGATCAGCCCCAGCATTTT

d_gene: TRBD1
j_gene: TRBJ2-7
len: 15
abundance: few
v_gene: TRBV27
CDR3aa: CASSLQGSSNYEQYF
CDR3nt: TGTGCCAGCAGTCTACAGGGGTCGTCAAACTACGAGCAGTACTTC

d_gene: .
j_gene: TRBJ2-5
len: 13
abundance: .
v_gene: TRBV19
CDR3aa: CASSTGVGETQYF
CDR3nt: TGTGCCAGTAGTACGGGGGTGGGAGAGACCCAGTACTTC

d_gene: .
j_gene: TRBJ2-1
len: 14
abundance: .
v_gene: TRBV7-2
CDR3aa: CASSFGGSYNEQFF
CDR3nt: TGTGCCAGCAGCTTCGGAGGCTCCTACAATGAGCAGTTCTTC

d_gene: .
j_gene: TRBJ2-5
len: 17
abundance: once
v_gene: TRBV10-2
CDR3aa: CASSEGWWGRDQETQYF
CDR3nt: TGCGCCAGCAGTGAAGGATGGTGGGGCCGGGACCAAGAGACCCAGTACTTC

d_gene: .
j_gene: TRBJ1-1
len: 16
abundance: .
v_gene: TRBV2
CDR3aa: CASILGGGTMNTEAFF
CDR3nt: TGTGCCAGCATTCTAGGCGGAGGAACCATGAACACTGAAGCTTTCTTT

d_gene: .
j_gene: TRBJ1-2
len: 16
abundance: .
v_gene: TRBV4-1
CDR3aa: CASSQDRAVFDYGYTF
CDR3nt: TGCGCCAGCAGCCAAGACAGGGCGGTGTTTGACTATGGCTACACCTTC

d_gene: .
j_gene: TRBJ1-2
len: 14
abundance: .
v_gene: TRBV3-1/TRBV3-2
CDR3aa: CASSLSGAWYGYTF
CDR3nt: TGTGCCAGCAGCCTTTCTGGGGCTTGGTATGGCTACACCTTC

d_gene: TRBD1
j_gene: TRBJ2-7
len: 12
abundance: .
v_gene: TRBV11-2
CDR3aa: CASSRTGYEQYF
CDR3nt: TGTGCCAGCAGCCGGACAGGGTACGAGCAGTACTTC